A selection of T cell receptor beta chains follows, all from one sample in a study of shared clonotypes between healthy human individuals. Using immunoSEQ multiplex PCR, the repertoire was profiled, and TCRdb retains in-frame clones only, with some absent. The sample has over a million clones; more than 95% are singletons. The sequenced sample consisted of naive CD4+ T cells sorted from blood. The receptors shown here come from a man aged 25 to 40 in good health. CDR3s include the opening cysteine and the closing phenylalanine or tryptophan. D genes are given only for firm matches. Clone sizes are given selectively: once, few, many, or a class where the clone is expanded.

clone_size,d_call,j_call,cdr3_length,v_call,cdr3_nt,cdr3_aa
.,TRBD2,TRBJ2-7,13,TRBV7-3,TGTGCCGGCTCGGCTAGCGGCTCCTACGAGCAGTACTTC,CAGSASGSYEQYF
.,.,TRBJ1-2,15,TRBV25-1,TGTGCCAGCAGTGAACCACACCTAGCTAACTATGGCTACACCTTC,CASSEPHLANYGYTF
once,TRBD2,TRBJ2-3,15,TRBV5-1,TGCGCCAGCAGCTCTGGACTAGCGGGAACAGATACGCAGTATTTT,CASSSGLAGTDTQYF
.,.,TRBJ2-1,13,TRBV18,TGTGCCAGCTCTGAGGACAGATTCGGTGAGCAGTTCTTC,CASSEDRFGEQFF
.,.,TRBJ2-3,14,TRBV19,TGTGCCAGTAGGCCGCGAGTGGGGGACTCTCCGCAGTATTTT,CASRPRVGDSPQYF
.,TRBD2,TRBJ2-7,14,TRBV5-4,TGTGCCAGCAGCCAAAAGGGACTAGTACTTGAGCAGTACTTC,CASSQKGLVLEQYF
once,TRBD1,TRBJ1-1,15,TRBV19,TGTGCCAGTAGTACTCAGTACAGGGGGAACACTGAAGCTTTCTTT,CASSTQYRGNTEAFF
.,TRBD1,TRBJ2-7,15,TRBV5-4,TGTGCCAGCAGCGGCCGGGACAGGGGTTCCTACGAGCAGTACTTC,CASSGRDRGSYEQYF
.,TRBD1,TRBJ2-7,13,TRBV29-1,TGCAGCGTTGGGACAGGGGGCTCCTACGAGCAGTACTTC,CSVGTGGSYEQYF
.,TRBD2,TRBJ2-7,13,TRBV18,TGTGCCAGCTCACTGGTCCTAGCGGGCGAGCAGTACTTC,CASSLVLAGEQYF
.,TRBD2,TRBJ2-7,13,TRBV7-3,TGTGCCAGCAGCCGCGTAGCGGGTCGCGAGCAGTACTTC,CASSRVAGREQYF
.,.,TRBJ2-1,16,TRBV5-4,TGTGCCAGCAGCTTGGGCGGCGGGTCTTCCTACAATGAGCAGTTCTTC,CASSLGGGSSYNEQFF
.,TRBD2,TRBJ2-2,17,TRBV27,TGTGCCAGCAGTTCCCGCAGACTAGCGGGAGGGACCGGGGAGCTGTTTTTT,CASSSRRLAGGTGELFF
.,.,TRBJ2-5,12,TRBV5-1,TGCGCCAGCAGGACAGTACAAGAGACCCAGTACTTC,CASRTVQETQYF
.,.,TRBJ2-1,15,TRBV2,TGTGCCAGCAGTGGAGGGCGGAGCTCCTACAATGAGCAGTTCTTC,CASSGGRSSYNEQFF
.,TRBD2,TRBJ2-7,15,TRBV7-2,TGTGCCAGCAGCTTAGTAACTAGCGCTAACTACGAGCAGTACTTC,CASSLVTSANYEQYF
.,.,TRBJ2-1,11,TRBV20-1,TGCAGTGCTAGCAACTTGAATGAGCAGTTCTTC,CSASNLNEQFF
.,.,TRBJ2-3,12,TRBV9,TGTGCCAGCAGTGAAGGAGTCGATACGCAGTATTTT,CASSEGVDTQYF
.,.,TRBJ2-7,18,TRBV28,TGTGCCAGCAGTTATAGGGGGCTTGGCGGGAGTGATACCTACGAGCAGTACTTC,CASSYRGLGGSDTYEQYF
.,TRBD1,TRBJ2-5,13,TRBV10-3,TGTGCCATCAGGACAGGGGTACATGAGACCCAGTACTTC,CAIRTGVHETQYF
.,.,TRBJ2-2,13,TRBV19,TGTGCCAGTAGTATGCTGAACACCGGGGAGCTGTTTTTT,CASSMLNTGELFF
.,TRBD1,TRBJ2-2,16,TRBV28,TGTGCCAGCAGGTGGACAGGGGGCGGGAACGCCGGGGAGCTGTTTTTT,CASRWTGGGNAGELFF
.,TRBD1,TRBJ1-2,14,TRBV14,TGTGCCAGCAGCCAAGGGACAGGAACCTATGGCTACACCTTC,CASSQGTGTYGYTF
.,TRBD1,TRBJ1-5,17,TRBV6-1,TGTGCCAGCAGTGGATCAAGGACAGGGATGGGCAATCAGCCCCAGCATTTT,CASSGSRTGMGNQPQHF
.,TRBD2,TRBJ2-7,15,TRBV5-1,TGCGCCAGCAGCCGGGACGCGGGAGCCCCCTACGAGCAGTACTTC,CASSRDAGAPYEQYF
.,TRBD2,TRBJ2-5,14,TRBV27,TGTGCCAGCAGTCCAGCGGGGTACCAAGAGACCCAGTACTTC,CASSPAGYQETQYF
.,.,TRBJ2-7,15,TRBV7-2,TGTGCCAGCAGCTTACTGACAGGAATTGGTTACGAGCAGTACTTC,CASSLLTGIGYEQYF
once,.,TRBJ1-1,14,TRBV6-5,TGTGCCAGCAGGCACGGGACCCCGGACTCTGAAGCTTTCTTT,CASRHGTPDSEAFF
.,TRBD2,TRBJ2-7,16,TRBV28,TGTGCCAGCAAATTGACTAGCGGGATGAATTCCTACGAGCAGTACTTC,CASKLTSGMNSYEQYF
.,.,TRBJ2-3,17,TRBV7-9,TGTGCCAGCAGCCCCCTCGGTCGGGGGGCGGGGGCAGATACGCAGTATTTT,CASSPLGRGAGADTQYF
.,.,TRBJ1-1,12,TRBV29-1,TGCAGTGGTGGGGAGGGGGGCACTGAAGCTTTCTTT,CSGGEGGTEAFF
.,.,TRBJ2-7,11,TRBV19,TGTGCCAGTAGGAAAGGGGTCGAGCAGTACTTC,CASRKGVEQYF
.,TRBD2,TRBJ2-7,16,TRBV7-9,TGTGCCAGCAGCTTAGGTACAGCGGGATATTCCTACGAGCAGTACTTC,CASSLGTAGYSYEQYF
.,.,TRBJ1-1,18,TRBV28,TGTGCCAGCAGTCACGTCAGGGCTAATTGGGGTCGGGGGTATGAAGCTTTCTTT,CASSHVRANWGRGYEAFF
.,.,TRBJ2-7,16,TRBV19,TGTGCCAGTAGTGGCACGCAACTAGCCCTTTTTCACGAGCAGTACTTC,CASSGTQLALFHEQYF
.,.,TRBJ2-7,15,TRBV6-6,TGTGCCAGCAGTTACTCCGGCAGGGGTGTCCACGAGCAGTACTTC,CASSYSGRGVHEQYF
.,.,TRBJ2-2,14,TRBV14,TGTGCCAGCAGCCAAGCGGTGAACACCGGGGAGCTGTTTTTT,CASSQAVNTGELFF
.,TRBD1,TRBJ2-1,16,TRBV7-2,TGTGCCAGCAGCTCGCCGGGACAGGGGACATACAATGAGCAGTTCTTC,CASSSPGQGTYNEQFF
.,TRBD1,TRBJ1-2,15,TRBV7-9,TGTGCCAGCAGCCCTCCGGGGACAGGGAACTATGGCTACACCTTC,CASSPPGTGNYGYTF